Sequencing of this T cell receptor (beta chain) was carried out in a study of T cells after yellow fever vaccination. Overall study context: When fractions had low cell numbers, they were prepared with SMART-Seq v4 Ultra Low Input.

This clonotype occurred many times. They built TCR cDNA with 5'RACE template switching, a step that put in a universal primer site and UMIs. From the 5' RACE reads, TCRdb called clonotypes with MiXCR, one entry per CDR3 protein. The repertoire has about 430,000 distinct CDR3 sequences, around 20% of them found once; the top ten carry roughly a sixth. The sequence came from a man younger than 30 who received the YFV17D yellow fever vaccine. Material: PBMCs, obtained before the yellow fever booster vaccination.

The CDR3 loop is CATSKGDRPYEQYF. Here the CDR3 DNA reads TGTGCCACCAGCAAAGGGGACAGGCCCTACGAGCAGTACTTC. The J gene is TRBJ2-7, the V gene TRBV15; the match to TRBD1 covers 8 bases. V was clipped by 4 bases and J by 2 bases; unmatched bases: 4. The CDR3 is made up of 14 amino acids. Germline CDR1 LNHNV, CDR2 YYDKDF (reference sequence).